The 6 T cell receptor beta chains below all came from one sample that was sequenced in a study of neurological immune-mediated disorders (dated by TCRdb to between 2018 and 2020). Library construction relied on 5' RACE. For sequencing, an Illumina HiSeq 2500 was employed. Using fastp trimming at Q25 and MiXCR clonotype assembly, TCRdb reanalyzed the public sequencing data and kept in-frame beta chains. Rows merge per CDR3 protein into single entries with the most common DNA and genes. The sample table contains 20,000 or so distinct CDR3 sequences; only one count was recorded for approximately 7.8% of them. The leading ten clones occupy roughly a sixth of the sample. Sequencing input: CD8+ T cells from blood. The receptor source for this set is a woman aged 25 to 39 with HTLV-1-associated myelopathy (HAM/TSP).

This clonotype showed up many times. This chain connects TRBV6-5 to TRBJ2-5; D is tentatively TRBD1 or TRBD2 (5 bases each). This CDR3 spans 13 amino acids. V dropped 3 bases and J dropped 5 bases, with 10 bases sitting between them. Germline lookup yields CDR1 MNHEY and CDR2 SVGAGI. The CDR3 DNA reads TGTGCCAGCAGTTATGGGACGGGGGAGACCCAGTACTTC. This sequence encodes CASSYGTGETQYF.

This clonotype showed up many times. The chain joins TRBV5-1 to TRBJ2-3, with D possibly TRBD1 on 6 matching bases. V was cut by 4 bases and J by 3 bases, with 18 bases left in between. The CDR3 contains 16 residues. Germline CDR1 SGHRS, CDR2 YFSETQ. CDR3 bases: TGCGCCAGCAGCCCACGAGGGGGTGTAAGGACAGATACGCAGTATTTT. Its translation: CASSPRGGVRTDTQYF.

This clonotype was seen ten or more times. The chain carries TRBV5-8 and TRBJ1-1; 11 nucleotides line up with TRBD1. After removal of 2 bases from V and 7 bases from J, the junction contained 4 bases not matched to a gene. This CDR3 contains 14 residues. Germline values: CDR1 SGHTS, CDR2 YDEGEE. CDR3 amino acids: CASSFGQGAGEAFF. For the CDR3, the DNA is TGTGCCAGCAGCTTCGGACAGGGGGCTGGTGAAGCTTTCTTT.

This clonotype is labeled as medium-sized (0.01 to 0.1%). The CDR3 coding sequence is TGCGCCAGCAGCTTGCCAGGACTCCTACTTTCTAGCACAGATACGCAGTATTTT. This gives the protein CASSLPGLLLSSTDTQYF. J is TRBJ2-3 and V is TRBV5-1; D may be TRBD2 (5 bases). V was pared by 1 base and J by 0 bases, with 18 bases between. The germline V gene has CDR1 SGHRS and CDR2 YFSETQ. The CDR3 length is 18 residues.

Many counts were recorded for this clonotype. This CDR3 is CASSVTGNAEAFF. The CDR3 nucleotides read TGCGCCAGCAGCGTAACAGGGAATGCTGAAGCTTTCTTT. The genes are TRBV5-1 and TRBJ1-1; tentatively, D is TRBD1 (6 bases). The length of the CDR3 is 13 residues. Trimming took 4 bases from V and 6 from J, leaving 13 bases between them. Looked up from germline, CDR1 is SGHRS and CDR2 is YFSETQ. The variable domain in full, completed from reference TRBV5-1 and TRBJ1-1, reads KAGVTQTPRYLIKTRGQQVTLSCSPISGHRSVSWYQQTPGQGLQFLFEYFSETQRNKGNFPGRFSGRQFSNSRSEMNVSTLELGDSALYLCASSVTGNAEAFFGQGTRLTVV.

Ten or more counts support this clonotype. The chain couples TRBV7-7 to TRBJ2-7, with unresolved D. The ends were cut back, 4 bases at V and 3 bases at J, with 10 bases in the middle. The CDR3 sequence is 13 residues long. CDR1 and CDR2 (germline): SSHAT, FNYEAQ (reference sequence). The DNA for the CDR3 is TGTGCCAGCAGCTCCTCGCTGGGCTACGAGCAGTACTTC. The encoded protein is CASSSSLGYEQYF.